These 21 T cell receptor beta chains share one sample of origin, sequenced in a study of T cell responses to AZD1222 COVID-19 vaccine. The table came from immunoSEQ multiplex PCR; TCRdb's copy has only in-frame clones and leaves some out. The table lists around 100,000 clones, 87% of them singletons. Sequenced here: peripheral blood, sampled 28 days after the second AZD1222 dose. The receptors originated from an adult who received the AZD1222 COVID-19 vaccine.

This rearrangement joins TRBV5-4 to TRBJ2-7, with D unclear. Germline V lookup: CDR1 SGHNT, CDR2 YYREEE (reference sequence). Trimming removed 4 bases at V and 3 bases at J, with 8 bases between. The CDR3 is made up of 12 amino acids. The chain's CDR3 is CASSRYSYEQYF. CDR3 DNA: TGTGCCAGCAGCCGATACAGCTACGAGCAGTACTTC.

The chain joins TRBV18 to TRBJ2-7; TRBD2 matches at 11 bases. The CDR3 covers 16 residues. Germline CDR1 is KGHSH and CDR2 is LQKENI. The J segment lost 6 bases and the V segment lost 4 bases, leaving 11 bases of the junction unmatched. The CDR3 is CASSLELAGVGGEQYF. The CDR3 region has the DNA TGTGCCAGCTCACTTGAACTAGCGGGAGTTGGTGGCGAGCAGTACTTC. The full variable domain, in which reference TRBV18 and TRBJ2-7 provide the parts outside the CDR3, is NAGVMQNPRHLVRRRGQEARLRCSPMKGHSHVYWYRQLPEEGLKFMVYLQKENIIDESGMPKERFSAEFPKEGPSILRIQQVVRGDSAAYFCASSLELAGVGGEQYFGPGTRLTVT.

The gene calls are TRBV7-9 and TRBJ1-5, with D possibly TRBD1 on 5 matching bases. Germline values: CDR1 SEHNR, CDR2 FQNEAQ (reference sequence). V was pared by 3 bases and J by 4 bases, with 10 bases between. The CDR3 length is 14 residues. The CDR3 region is CASSLAGMNQPQHF. CDR3 sequence (DNA): TGTGCCAGCAGCTTGGCAGGGATGAATCAGCCCCAGCATTTT.

The rearrangement joins TRBV5-1 to TRBJ1-4; TRBD1 aligns across 8 bases. Germline-derived CDR1 and CDR2 are SGHRS and YFSETQ. Trimming cost V 4 bases and J 8 bases; bases outside gene matches: 10. The CDR3 contains 15 residues. The CDR3 DNA sequence: TGCGCCAGCAGCGTGACAGGGGAGCGGGGCGAAAAACTGTTTTTT. It translates to CASSVTGERGEKLFF. The full variable domain, completed using reference TRBV5-1 and TRBJ1-4, is KAGVTQTPRYLIKTRGQQVTLSCSPISGHRSVSWYQQTPGQGLQFLFEYFSETQRNKGNFPGRFSGRQFSNSRSEMNVSTLELGDSALYLCASSVTGERGEKLFFGSGTQLSVL.

The chain combines TRBV5-1 with TRBJ2-2; TRBD2 agrees at 12 bases. This CDR3 is built from 17 residues. J lost 7 bases, V lost 2 bases, and 9 bases had no gene match. CDR1 and CDR2 (germline): SGHRS, YFSETQ. This CDR3 is CASSLGLAGMPSGELFF. The CDR3 coding sequence is TGCGCCAGCAGCTTAGGACTAGCGGGAATGCCGAGCGGGGAGCTGTTTTTT.

The chain carries TRBV14 and TRBJ2-1; unclear D gene. Trimming took 0 bases from V and 4 from J, leaving 10 bases between them. The CDR3 is 15 residues long. Looked up from germline, CDR1 is SGHDN and CDR2 is FVKESK. This CDR3 reads CASSQELYDYNEQFF. The DNA for the CDR3 is TGTGCCAGCAGCCAAGAACTATACGATTACAATGAGCAGTTCTTC.

The chain uses TRBV27 and TRBJ1-5, with a possible D match to TRBD1 (6 bases). Trimming pared 6 bases from V and 6 bases from J, leaving 12 bases between. Germline-derived CDR1 and CDR2 are MNHEY and SMNVEV (reference sequence). CDR3 length: 13 residues. CDR3 residues: CASRSGGGQPQHF. CDR3 in DNA: TGTGCCAGCAGGTCCGGGGGCGGTCAGCCCCAGCATTTT.

The V and J genes are TRBV19 and TRBJ1-1; 7 nucleotides agree with TRBD1. The CDR3 consists of 14 residues. Germline V CDR1 and CDR2: LNHDA, SQIVND (reference sequence). V lost 4 bases and J lost 2; bases outside the gene matches: 4. The CDR3 nucleotides are TGTGCCAGTAGTAACCGACAGGGAAACACTGAAGCTTTCTTT. Translating gives CASSNRQGNTEAFF. Variable domain in full (rest from reference TRBV19 and TRBJ1-1): DGGITQSPKYLFRKEGQNVTLSCEQNLNHDAMYWYRQDPGQGLRLIYYSQIVNDFQKGDIAEGYSVSREKKESFPLTVTSAQKNPTAFYLCASSNRQGNTEAFFGQGTRLTVV.

The chain combines TRBV4-1 with TRBJ1-1, with 8 bases identical to TRBD1. Germline loops: CDR1 MGHRA, CDR2 YSYEKL. The CDR3 has 14 amino acids. The V and J ends lost 5 bases and 4 bases, in that order; junction bases with no gene match: 6. The CDR3 nucleotides are TGCGCCAGCAGCTTACAAGACAGGGGCACTGAAGCTTTCTTT. Protein: CASSLQDRGTEAFF.

This chain links TRBV6-5 with TRBJ2-3, with 9 bases matching TRBD1. The germline CDR1 and CDR2 sequences are MNHEY and SVGAGI. The CDR3 runs to 14 residues. The trim removed 8 bases at V and 4 bases at J, leaving 7 bases unmatched. The CDR3: CASGRTGAADTQYF. In DNA, the CDR3 is TGTGCCAGCGGAAGGACAGGGGCAGCAGATACGCAGTATTTT.

The V call is TRBV28, the J call TRBJ1-2; D perhaps matches TRBD1 (5 bases). V shed 1 base and J shed 7 bases, with 10 bases lying between them. Germline-derived CDR1 and CDR2 are MDHEN and SYDVKM. The CDR3 has 13 residues. DNA for the CDR3: TGTGCCAGCAGTTTATCGATCAGGGTTGGCTACACCTTC. This translates into CASSLSIRVGYTF.

This clone has just one count. The chain is built from TRBV11-2 and TRBJ2-1; D might be TRBD1 (5 bases). V was clipped by 5 bases and J by 0 bases, with 11 bases between them. CDR3 length: 15 residues. Germline-derived CDR1 and CDR2 are SGHAT and FQNNGV. CDR3 in amino acids: CASSVGASSYNEQFF. CDR3 DNA sequence: TGTGCCAGCAGCGTAGGGGCTAGCTCCTACAATGAGCAGTTCTTC.

The chain employs TRBV7-3 and TRBJ2-1; 10 nucleotides align to TRBD2. The V gene's germline CDR1 is SGHTA and CDR2 FQGTGA. The CDR3 extends over 23 amino acids. The trim removed 1 base at V and 0 bases at J, leaving 21 bases unmatched. The CDR3 is CASSLSPGLASSSGSSSYNEQFF. In DNA, the CDR3 is TGTGCCAGCAGCTTAAGTCCGGGACTAGCGAGTTCTTCCGGTTCGAGCTCCTACAATGAGCAGTTCTTC.

The rearrangement links TRBV27 to TRBJ2-2, with D hard to call. The germline V gene encodes CDR1 MNHEY and CDR2 SMNVEV (reference sequence). Deletions cut 6 bases from V and 7 bases from J, with 15 bases between. This CDR3 contains 14 residues. The CDR3 spells CASRRLWGSGELFF. For the CDR3, the DNA is TGTGCCAGCAGGCGACTTTGGGGTAGCGGGGAGCTGTTTTTT.

This chain joins TRBV5-4 and TRBJ1-6, with a tentative D call TRBD1 (5 bases). Germline values: CDR1 SGHNT, CDR2 YYREEE (reference sequence). The CDR3 runs 14 residues. V dropped 0 bases and J dropped 9 bases, with 10 bases sitting between them. The CDR3 here is CASSLVGEVSPLHF. CDR3 sequence (DNA): TGTGCCAGCAGCTTGGTAGGGGAAGTTTCACCCCTCCACTTT.

The rearrangement uses TRBV4-3 and TRBJ1-2; unclear D gene. The CDR3 is 18 residues long. CDR1 and CDR2 from the germline V gene are LGHNA and YSLEER. The V end was cut by 0 bases, the J end by 4 bases, with 21 bases between. The CDR3 DNA follows: TGCGCCAGCAGCCAAGATTGGGCAGGCCTAGAAGAATTCTATGGCTACACCTTC. Residues: CASSQDWAGLEEFYGYTF.

The V and J genes are TRBV28 and TRBJ1-2; D is unclear. The V end was cut by 3 bases, the J end by 5 bases, with 25 bases between. Per germline, CDR1 MDHEN and CDR2 SYDVKM. The CDR3 extends over 18 amino acids. Here the CDR3 reads CASSFRGSLAAYAYGYTF. In nucleotides, the CDR3 is TGTGCCAGCAGTTTCCGAGGGAGCCTAGCCGCTTACGCTTATGGCTACACCTTC.

The chain has TRBV28 and TRBJ1-5; D ambiguous. The CDR3 runs to 14 residues. V was clipped by 7 bases and J by 0 bases, with 10 bases between them. Germline lookup yields CDR1 MDHEN and CDR2 SYDVKM. The DNA for the CDR3 is TGTGCCAGCACCCCAGCATATAGCAATCAGCCCCAGCATTTT. Its protein product is CASTPAYSNQPQHF.

This chain links TRBV5-1 with TRBJ2-7; TRBD2 matches 7 bases. The trim removed 0 bases at V and 6 bases at J, leaving 6 bases unmatched. Germline V gene lookup returns CDR1 SGHRS and CDR2 YFSETQ. The length of the CDR3 is 14 residues. This CDR3 is CASSLGGGPAEQYF. The CDR3 DNA sequence: TGCGCCAGCAGCTTGGGGGGAGGGCCGGCCGAGCAGTACTTC.

The chain employs TRBV13 and TRBJ2-7; 8 bases align to TRBD2. This CDR3 is 17 amino acids long. Germline V gene data show CDR1 as PRHDT and CDR2 as FYEKMQ (reference sequence). V trimming: 5 bases; J trimming: 4 bases; junction bases outside the gene matches: 16. DNA for the CDR3: TGTGCCAGCAGCGATAGTGGGCTCGGGGCGGGAGGTTACGAGCAGTACTTC. Protein: CASSDSGLGAGGYEQYF.

The J gene is TRBJ1-1, the V gene TRBV28, with a weak D call TRBD1 (6 bases). The V gene lost 1 base and the J gene lost 5 bases, with 20 bases spanning the gap. This CDR3 is built from 17 residues. Germline CDR1 reads MDHEN; CDR2 reads SYDVKM. This CDR3 reads CASSLSLWGGLGTEAFF. The CDR3 coding sequence is TGTGCCAGCAGTTTATCTCTTTGGGGGGGCCTGGGGACTGAAGCTTTCTTT.